This T cell receptor (beta chain) is from a study of identical twins (dated by TCRdb to about 2016). Notes on the research overall: To test whether fetal clonotypes persist, the study used deep sequencing on TCR alpha and beta repertoires from monozygotic twins, unrelated adults of various ages, and cord blood. To rule out contamination, the twin experiments were replicated at different times with different library preparation protocols. Findings and caveats that apply to the study as a whole: Compared with coincidental sharing between unrelated individuals, out-of-frame TCR alpha sequences shared between twins had an excess of sequences with low generation probability. Fewer insertions were carried by abundant cord blood beta clonotypes; a weaker similar trend was observed in young adult naive repertoires, while no such trend was observed in memory repertoires. Because the same donors could not be followed over many years, the conclusions depended on cross-sectional statistical analysis. A weaker excess of twin sharing was found in beta out-of-frame sequences because the signal-to-noise ratio was lowered by fewer shared sequences. Zero-insertion analyses could be partly confounded by invariant T cells such as MAIT and iNKT, although diverse VJ usage argued against such confounding for most clonotypes. In monozygotic twins, recombination models systematically underestimated out-of-frame TCR alpha sharing, but the models matched the sharing seen between unrelated individuals.

This clonotype was observed a few times. There is no known antigen for this receptor. Base qualities are missing; no much larger clone stands one base away. The CDR3 holds 16 amino acids from the cysteine to the phenylalanine. Only the CDR3 DNA stays, 48 bases, in frame from base 1. V has 7 bases trimmed and J has 2 bases trimmed; junction bases matching no gene number 10. Only healthy Caucasian donors were included. Three pairs of female monozygotic twins, all aged roughly 18 to 29 years, made up the twin cohort. Positive isolation kits from Invitrogen were used to isolate the CD4+ and CD8+ T cell populations. The library was made by 5' RACE. Sequencing instrument: Illumina HiSeq 2000. Template switching introduced a universal primer binding site; the final cDNA contained a unique molecular identifier, enabling accurate counting of TCR cDNA molecules. Specific primers in the conserved constant-segment region were used to synthesize first-strand cDNA for the TCR alpha and beta chains. To control for contamination, every cDNA library was double barcoded, receiving both a SMART-Mk sample barcode and Illumina barcodes. TruSeq adapter sequences and Illumina sample barcodes were added in two successive PCR steps. Sequencing of the TCR alpha and beta cDNA libraries was done on the Illumina HiSeq platform using custom primers. The source study handled its data this way. MiGEC processed the raw reads to extract unique molecular identifiers, while MiXCR was used to determine the CDR3 positions. For each individual, recombination models were inferred using an EM algorithm with the repgenHMM and IGoR tools. The analysis of shared clonotypes was done with the tcR package in R, with sharing normalized by the product of cloneset sizes. To study raw recombination free of thymic and clonal selection effects, out-of-frame nonproductive sequences were analyzed. Through fastp at Q25 and MiXCR, TCRdb rebuilt clones from the public reads, retaining in-frame beta chains. CDR3 protein duplicates are merged, each entry listing the most common genes and DNA. The V and J calls were not made by the authors but by TCRdb's processing. The sample includes about 250,000 distinct CDR3 sequences, with around 7.6% observed a single time. 5.4% of the sample lies in the top ten.

This sample was shared with a second study, whose subject was yellow fever vaccine responses in identical twins. From the second report: According to the authors, in identical twins the way T cells responded to vaccination appeared partly convergent and partly personalized. In the study, vaccine-responding T cell clones were precisely tracked in identical twins.

The sequence links TRBV12-3 or TRBV12-4 to TRBJ2-3; 9 bases in the middle match TRBD2. This TCR derives from a woman aged 18-29 years in good health. Input material: CD8+ T cells sorted from blood. The CDR3 region has the sequence CASTWTGTSLTDTQYF. The DNA sequence reads TGTGCCAGCACTTGGACCGGGACTAGCCTCACAGATACGCAGTATTTT.